This T cell receptor beta chain emerged from a study of graft-versus-host responses after intestinal transplantation. On the study more broadly: In this cohort, recipients had multivisceral, liver-intestinal, or isolated intestinal transplants.

The table came from immunoSEQ multiplex PCR; TCRdb's copy has only in-frame clones and leaves some out. This sample has about 110,000 clones; about 91% occur once, and the top ten carry over 0.6%. Overall study results and limits: GvH clone levels peaked in circulation, and this peak was associated with early post-transplant HvG declines. Patients with graft-donor T cell macrochimerism had high graft-versus-host to host-versus-graft clonal ratios in allografts. Recipient marrow held GvH clones, some first seen in ileum or blood.

The CDR3 is made up of 15 amino acids. V was cut by 2 bases and J by 6 bases, with 14 bases left in between. Germline V gene lookup returns CDR1 MNHEY and CDR2 SVGAGI. This clone turned up a few times. Its cognate antigen is unknown. The specimen was unstimulated CD4+ T cells sorted from spleen or lymph node cells, collected before transplant. The source of this sequence is a human donor who was the organ donor for an intestinal transplant. The chain uses TRBV6-5 and TRBJ2-1; weak D call: TRBD2 (5 bases). Here the CDR3 DNA reads TGTGCCAGCAGTTACCAATCCGGACTTACCAATGAGCAGTTCTTC. Its protein is CASSYQSGLTNEQFF.